This TCR beta chain was sequenced during a study of blood T cell repertoires in COVID-19. Study in general: Samples taken during acute and convalescent COVID-19 were collected in the United States, Italy and Spain. Sample material is recorded as cDNA or gDNA derived from T cells, B-cell-depleted T cells, or PBMCs.

Per the authors' pipeline: Reference gene primer amplification yielded estimated nucleated cell counts. Sequencing was performed with immunoSEQ multiplex PCR; in TCRdb, only in-frame clones are kept and a portion is missing. D and trimming were read from the DNA, whereas the V and J calls and clone size are those reported in that table. The data contain 180,000 or so clones, around 76% of them seen just once; the ten biggest clones take up more than 6.5%. The V and J ends lost 1 base and 5 bases respectively, with 14 bases between them. Germline CDR1 LGHNA, CDR2 YNFKEQ. The CDR3 consists of 15 residues.

The genes are TRBV4-2 and TRBJ1-1; D is perhaps TRBD1 (5 bases). The TCR originated in a woman aged 45-60 years with active or convalescent COVID-19. Sequencing was performed on peripheral blood. This CDR3 reads CASSQVVRAMTEAFF. The CDR3 DNA follows: TGTGCCAGCAGCCAAGTCGTCAGGGCGATGACTGAAGCTTTCTTT.